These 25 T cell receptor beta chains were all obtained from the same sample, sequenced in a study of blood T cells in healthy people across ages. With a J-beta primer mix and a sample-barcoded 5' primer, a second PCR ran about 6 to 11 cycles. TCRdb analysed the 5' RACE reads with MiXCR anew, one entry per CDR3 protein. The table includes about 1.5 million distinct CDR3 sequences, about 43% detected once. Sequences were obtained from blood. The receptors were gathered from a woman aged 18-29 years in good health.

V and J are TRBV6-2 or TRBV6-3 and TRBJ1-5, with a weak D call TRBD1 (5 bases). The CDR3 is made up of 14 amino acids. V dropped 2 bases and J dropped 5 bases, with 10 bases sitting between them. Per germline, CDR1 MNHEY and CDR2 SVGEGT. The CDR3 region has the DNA TGTGCCAGCAGTTACCGGGGGGTGCATCAGCCCCAGCATTTT. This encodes CASSYRGVHQPQHF.

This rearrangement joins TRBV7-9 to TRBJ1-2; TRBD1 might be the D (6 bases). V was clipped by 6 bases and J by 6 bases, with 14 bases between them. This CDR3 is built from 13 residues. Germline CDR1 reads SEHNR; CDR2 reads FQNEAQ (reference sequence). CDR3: CASRLGQHDGYTF. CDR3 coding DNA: TGTGCCAGCAGGCTGGGACAACATGATGGCTACACCTTC.

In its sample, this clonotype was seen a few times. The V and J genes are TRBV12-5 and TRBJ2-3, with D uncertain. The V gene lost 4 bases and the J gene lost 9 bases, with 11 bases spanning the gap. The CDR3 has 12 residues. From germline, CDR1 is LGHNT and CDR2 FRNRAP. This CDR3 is CASGSELATQYF. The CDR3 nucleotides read TGTGCTAGTGGTTCGGAGCTGGCGACGCAGTATTTT.

The CDR3 DNA sequence: TGTGCCAGCAGTGCCTCCTGGGACGGGGAGCTGTTTTTT. Encoded protein: CASSASWDGELFF. The genes are TRBV6-1 and TRBJ2-2; D remains unclear. This CDR3 comprises 13 residues. The V gene's germline CDR1 is MNHNS and CDR2 SASEGT. Trimming removed 4 bases from V and 7 bases from J, with 10 bases in between.

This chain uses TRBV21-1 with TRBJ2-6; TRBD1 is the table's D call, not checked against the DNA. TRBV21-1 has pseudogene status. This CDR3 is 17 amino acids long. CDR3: CASSSPRRGAGANVLTF. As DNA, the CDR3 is TGTGCCAGCAGCTCTCCCCGGAGAGGGGCCGGGGCCAACGTCCTGACTTTC.

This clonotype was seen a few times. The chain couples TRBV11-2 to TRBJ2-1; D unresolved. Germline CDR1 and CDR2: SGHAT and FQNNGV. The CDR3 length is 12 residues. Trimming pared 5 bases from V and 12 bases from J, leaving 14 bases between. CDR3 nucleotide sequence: TGTGCCAGCAGCCTAGGTCTCAGATGGCAGTTCTTC. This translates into CASSLGLRWQFF.

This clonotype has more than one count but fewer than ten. The CDR3 DNA follows: TGTGCCAGCAAGAGTCAGGGTTACGAGCAGTACTTC. Protein: CASKSQGYEQYF. V is TRBV6-1 and J is TRBJ2-7; the D gene is possibly TRBD1 (5 bases). The germline V gene encodes CDR1 MNHNS and CDR2 SASEGT. The CDR3 length is 12 residues. Trimming removed 7 bases at V and 4 bases at J, with 11 bases between.

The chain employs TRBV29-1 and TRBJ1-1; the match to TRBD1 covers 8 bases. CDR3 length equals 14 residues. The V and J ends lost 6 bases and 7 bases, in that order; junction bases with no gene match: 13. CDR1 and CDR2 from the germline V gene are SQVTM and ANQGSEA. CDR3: CSVQKQGAIVEAFF. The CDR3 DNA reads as TGCAGCGTCCAGAAGCAGGGGGCTATTGTTGAAGCTTTCTTT.

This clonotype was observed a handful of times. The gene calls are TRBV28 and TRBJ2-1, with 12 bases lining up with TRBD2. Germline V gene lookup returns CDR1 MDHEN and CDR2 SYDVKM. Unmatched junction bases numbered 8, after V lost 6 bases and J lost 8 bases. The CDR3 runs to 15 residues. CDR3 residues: CASSQTSGGSDEQFF. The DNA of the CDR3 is TGTGCCAGCAGCCAGACTAGCGGGGGTTCAGATGAGCAGTTCTTC.

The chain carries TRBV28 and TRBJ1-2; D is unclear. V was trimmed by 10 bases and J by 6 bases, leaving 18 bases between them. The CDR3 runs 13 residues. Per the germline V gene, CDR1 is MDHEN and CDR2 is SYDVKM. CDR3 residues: CAIRSDSRHGYTF. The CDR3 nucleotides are TGTGCCATCAGATCGGACTCCCGGCATGGCTACACCTTC.

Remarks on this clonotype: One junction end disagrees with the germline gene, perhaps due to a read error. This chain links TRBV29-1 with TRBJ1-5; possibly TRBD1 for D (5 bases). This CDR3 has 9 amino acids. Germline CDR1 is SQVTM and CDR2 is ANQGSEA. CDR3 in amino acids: CSVEGPQQF. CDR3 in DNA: TGCAGCGTTGAGGGGCCCCAGCAATTT.

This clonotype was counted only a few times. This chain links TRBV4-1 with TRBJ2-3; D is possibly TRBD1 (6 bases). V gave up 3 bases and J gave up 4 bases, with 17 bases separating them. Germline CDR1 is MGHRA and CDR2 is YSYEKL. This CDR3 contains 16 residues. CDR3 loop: CASSHILTQGPDTQYF. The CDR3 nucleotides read TGCGCCAGCAGCCACATTCTGACGCAGGGGCCAGATACGCAGTATTTT.

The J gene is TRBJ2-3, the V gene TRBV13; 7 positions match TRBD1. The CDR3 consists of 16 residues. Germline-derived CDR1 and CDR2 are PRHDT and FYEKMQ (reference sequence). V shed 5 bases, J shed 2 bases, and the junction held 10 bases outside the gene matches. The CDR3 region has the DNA TGTGCCAGCAGCCACAGGGGCGCTCAGGTCACAGATACGCAGTATTTT. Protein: CASSHRGAQVTDTQYF.

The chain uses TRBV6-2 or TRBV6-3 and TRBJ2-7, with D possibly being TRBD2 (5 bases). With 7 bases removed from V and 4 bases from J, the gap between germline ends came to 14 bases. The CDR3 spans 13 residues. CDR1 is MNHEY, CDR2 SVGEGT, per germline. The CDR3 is CASTPSGIYEQYF. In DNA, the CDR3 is TGTGCCAGCACTCCCTCGGGGATTTACGAGCAGTACTTC.

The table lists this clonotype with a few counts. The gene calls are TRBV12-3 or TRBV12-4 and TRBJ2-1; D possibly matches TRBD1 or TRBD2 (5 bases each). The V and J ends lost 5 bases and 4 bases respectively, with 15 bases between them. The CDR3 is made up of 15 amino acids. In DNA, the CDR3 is TGTGCCAGCAGTCCCTTGAGGGGCGCGTACAATGAGCAGTTCTTC. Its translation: CASSPLRGAYNEQFF.

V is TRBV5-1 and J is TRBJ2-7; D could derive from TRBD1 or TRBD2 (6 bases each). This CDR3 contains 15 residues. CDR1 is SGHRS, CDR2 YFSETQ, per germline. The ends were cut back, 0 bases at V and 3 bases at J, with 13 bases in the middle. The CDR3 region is CASSLGPGAFYEQYF. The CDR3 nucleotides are TGCGCCAGCAGCTTGGGTCCGGGGGCCTTCTACGAGCAGTACTTC.

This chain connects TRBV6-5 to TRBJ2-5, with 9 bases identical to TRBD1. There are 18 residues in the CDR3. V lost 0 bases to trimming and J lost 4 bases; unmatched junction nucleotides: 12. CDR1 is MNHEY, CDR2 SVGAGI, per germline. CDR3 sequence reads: CASSYSFIRTGVRETQYF. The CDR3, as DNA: TGTGCCAGCAGTTACTCGTTTATCCGGACAGGGGTTCGAGAGACCCAGTACTTC.

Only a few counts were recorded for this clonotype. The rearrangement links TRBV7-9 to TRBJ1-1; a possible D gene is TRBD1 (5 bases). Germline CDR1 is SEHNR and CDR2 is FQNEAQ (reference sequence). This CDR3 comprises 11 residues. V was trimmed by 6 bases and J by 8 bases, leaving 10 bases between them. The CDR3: CASRPGQEAFF. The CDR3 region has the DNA TGTGCCAGCAGACCCGGACAAGAAGCTTTCTTT.

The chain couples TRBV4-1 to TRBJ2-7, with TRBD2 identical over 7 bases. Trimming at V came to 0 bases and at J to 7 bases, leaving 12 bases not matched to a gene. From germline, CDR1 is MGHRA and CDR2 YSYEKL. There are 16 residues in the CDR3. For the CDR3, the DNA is TGCGCCAGCAGCCAAGATATAGGACTAGGGTCCAATGAGCAGTACTTC. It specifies CASSQDIGLGSNEQYF.

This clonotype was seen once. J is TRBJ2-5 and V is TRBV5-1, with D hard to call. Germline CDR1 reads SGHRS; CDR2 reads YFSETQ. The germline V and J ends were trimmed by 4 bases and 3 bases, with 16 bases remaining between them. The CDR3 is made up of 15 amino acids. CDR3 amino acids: CASSTSRGRKETQYF. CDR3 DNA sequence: TGCGCCAGCAGCACCTCCCGCGGCAGAAAAGAGACCCAGTACTTC.

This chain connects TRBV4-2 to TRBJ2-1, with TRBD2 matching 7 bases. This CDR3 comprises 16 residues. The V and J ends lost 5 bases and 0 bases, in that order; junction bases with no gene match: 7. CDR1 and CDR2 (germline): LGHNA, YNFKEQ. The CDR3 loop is CASSVSGASSYNEQFF. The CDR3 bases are TGTGCCAGCAGCGTCAGCGGGGCCAGCTCCTACAATGAGCAGTTCTTC.

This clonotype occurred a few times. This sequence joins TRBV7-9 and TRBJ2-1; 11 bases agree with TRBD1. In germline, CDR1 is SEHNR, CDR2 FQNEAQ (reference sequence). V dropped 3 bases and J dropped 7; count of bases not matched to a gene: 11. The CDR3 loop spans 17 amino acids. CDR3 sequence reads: CASSLPPLGTGGNEQFF. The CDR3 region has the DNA TGTGCCAGCAGCTTGCCTCCCTTGGGGACAGGGGGTAATGAGCAGTTCTTC.

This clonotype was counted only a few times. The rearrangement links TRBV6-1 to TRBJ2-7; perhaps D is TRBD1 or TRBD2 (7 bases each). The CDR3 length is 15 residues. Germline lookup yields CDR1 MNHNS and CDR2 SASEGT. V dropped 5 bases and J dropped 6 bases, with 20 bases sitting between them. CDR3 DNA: TGTGCCAGCAGTTCGAAGACAGGGAGGGGATCCGAGCAGTACTTC. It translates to CASSSKTGRGSEQYF.

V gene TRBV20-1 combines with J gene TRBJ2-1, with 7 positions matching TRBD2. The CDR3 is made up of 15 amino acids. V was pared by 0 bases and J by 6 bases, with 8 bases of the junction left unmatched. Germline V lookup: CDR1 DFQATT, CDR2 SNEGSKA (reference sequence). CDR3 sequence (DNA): TGCAGTGCTAGAGATCTCGGACTAGATGGCAATGAGCAGTTCTTC. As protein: CSARDLGLDGNEQFF.

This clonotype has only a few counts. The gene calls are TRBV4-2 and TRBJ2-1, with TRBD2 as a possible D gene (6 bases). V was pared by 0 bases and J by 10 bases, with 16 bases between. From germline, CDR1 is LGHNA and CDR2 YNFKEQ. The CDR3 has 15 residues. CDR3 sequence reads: CASSQDDTRGMEQFF. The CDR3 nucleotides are TGTGCCAGCAGCCAAGATGACACCCGCGGGATGGAGCAGTTCTTC.